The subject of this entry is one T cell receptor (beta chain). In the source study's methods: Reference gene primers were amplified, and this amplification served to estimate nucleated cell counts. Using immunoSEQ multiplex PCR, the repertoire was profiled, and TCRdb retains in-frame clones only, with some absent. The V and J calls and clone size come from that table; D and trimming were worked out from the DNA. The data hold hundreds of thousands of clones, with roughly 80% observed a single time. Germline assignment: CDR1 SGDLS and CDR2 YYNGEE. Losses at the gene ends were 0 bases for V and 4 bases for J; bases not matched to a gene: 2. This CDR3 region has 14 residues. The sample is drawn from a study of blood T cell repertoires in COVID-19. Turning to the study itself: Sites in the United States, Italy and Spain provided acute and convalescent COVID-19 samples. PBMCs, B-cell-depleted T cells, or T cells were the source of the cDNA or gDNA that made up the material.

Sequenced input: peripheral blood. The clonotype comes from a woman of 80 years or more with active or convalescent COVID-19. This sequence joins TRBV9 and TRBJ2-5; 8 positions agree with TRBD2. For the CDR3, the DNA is TGTGCCAGCAGCGTAGGGCTAGCGGGAGAGACCCAGTACTTC. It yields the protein CASSVGLAGETQYF.